These 2 T cell receptor beta chains originate from one sample sequenced in a study of T cell repertoires in cytomegalovirus infection (dated 2019 in TCRdb). Sequencing used an Illumina HiSeq 1500. In-frame beta chains were kept once TCRdb had trimmed the public reads at Q25 with fastp and called clones with MiXCR. Each entry is one CDR3 protein sequence, shown with its most common DNA and genes. The sample table holds about a million distinct CDR3 sequences, of which around 31% were seen once. Around an eighth of the sample rests with the top ten. These receptors' targets are unknown. The intended sense of this specimen's treatment or condition label: in vitro stimulation with specific CMV peptide epitopes to enrich CMV-specific T cells. This specimen was cultured CD8+ T cells from PBMCs, taken from culture after CMV antigen stimulation. These receptors were obtained from a human donor in good health (CMV status not recorded). Some clones in this sample may be carry-over from other donors' samples.

The sample holds a few counts of this clonotype. The CDR3 DNA is TGTGCCAGCAGCCAAGATCCTCGGAGCTTCCAGGGAAAAGTTACCGGGGAGCTGTTTTTT. Translation gives CASSQDPRSFQGKVTGELFF. The chain carries TRBV3-1 and TRBJ2-2; perhaps TRBD1 as D (5 bases). CDR1 LGHDT and CDR2 YNNKEL come from the germline V gene (reference sequence). With 0 bases removed from V and 5 bases from J, the gap between germline ends came to 25 bases. This CDR3 is 20 amino acids long.

This clonotype appeared a few times. V gene TRBV7-6 combines with J gene TRBJ2-7, with 8 bases aligning to TRBD1. The CDR3 totals 13 residues. With 4 bases clipped from V and 6 bases from J, the junction kept 5 bases outside the gene matches. Germline loops: CDR1 SGHVS, CDR2 FNYEAQ. CDR3 nucleotide sequence: TGTGCCAGCAGCTCGGACAGGGCTCGCGAGCAGTACTTC. This translates into CASSSDRAREQYF. The entire variable domain, with the rest obtained from reference TRBV7-6 and TRBJ2-7, is as follows: GAGVSQSPRYKVTKRGQDVALRCDPISGHVSLYWYRQALGQGPEFLTYFNYEAQQDKSGLPNDRFSAERPEGSISTLTIQRTEQRDSAMYRCASSSDRAREQYFGPGTRLTVT.